This T cell receptor (beta chain) was found in a study of shared clonotypes between healthy human individuals. V gave up 2 bases and J gave up 3 bases; unmatched junction bases: 2. Germline CDR1 reads SGHDT; CDR2 reads YYEEEE. This CDR3 contains 14 residues. TCRdb's copy holds only in-frame clones and misses some; the assay was immunoSEQ multiplex PCR. The table lists about 490,000 clones, more than 75% of them singletons, with 9.5% to 15% in the top ten. The sample consisted of PBMCs. This clonotype was obtained from a woman between 40 and 55 years old in good health. Some clones in this sample may be carry-over from other donors' samples. This rearrangement joins TRBV5-6 to TRBJ1-2; 9 bases line up with TRBD1. In DNA, the CDR3 is TGTGCCAGCAGCTTCGGGGACAGGGACTATGGCTACACCTTC. It yields the protein CASSFGDRDYGYTF.